These 26 T cell receptor beta chains originate from one sample sequenced in a study of T cell responses to AZD1222 COVID-19 vaccine. TCRdb's table, derived via immunoSEQ multiplex PCR, lists solely in-frame clones and lacks some. In the table there are some 150,000 clones, 90% to 95% of which are singletons. The sequencing here drew on peripheral blood, taken 28 days after the second AZD1222 dose. These receptors originate from an adult who received the AZD1222 COVID-19 vaccine.

The rearrangement uses TRBV7-8 and TRBJ2-7; D is possibly TRBD1 (5 bases). Trimming removed 5 bases at V and 9 bases at J, with 11 bases between. This CDR3 has 11 amino acids. CDR1 and CDR2 from the germline V gene are SGHVS and FQNEAQ. Written as DNA, the CDR3 is TGTGCCAGCAGCGAGGACAACGCGCAGTACTTC. As protein: CASSEDNAQYF.

V gene TRBV15 combines with J gene TRBJ1-1; D is perhaps TRBD1 (5 bases). Per germline, CDR1 LNHNV and CDR2 YYDKDF (reference sequence). Deletions cut 9 bases from V and 0 bases from J, with 11 bases between. CDR3 length equals 13 residues. The chain's CDR3 is CATSGRMNTEAFF. Here the CDR3 DNA reads TGTGCCACTTCGGGGCGGATGAACACTGAAGCTTTCTTT.

The chain carries TRBV4-1 and TRBJ1-4; D is undetermined. The CDR3 runs 16 residues. V was trimmed by 1 base and J by 0 bases, leaving 9 bases between them. Germline V gene data show CDR1 as MGHRA and CDR2 as YSYEKL. CDR3 sequence (DNA): TGCGCCAGCAGCCAAGTTGTTTCAGCAACTAATGAAAAACTGTTTTTT. Its translation is CASSQVVSATNEKLFF.

The chain is built from TRBV2 and TRBJ1-4; the D gene is possibly TRBD1 (5 bases). V lost 2 bases and J lost 8, with 18 bases in between. This CDR3 region has 16 residues. Germline V lookup: CDR1 SNHLY, CDR2 FYNNEI. The CDR3 DNA follows: TGTGCCAGCAGTGAAAAGGGGATCCTAAGTGAGGAAAAACTGTTTTTT. It translates to CASSEKGILSEEKLFF.

V usage is TRBV18 and J usage is TRBJ1-3, with D perhaps matching TRBD1 (5 bases). CDR1 KGHSH and CDR2 LQKENI come from the germline V gene. The CDR3 has 15 amino acids. The V gene lost 3 bases and the J gene lost 5 bases, with 14 bases spanning the gap. For the CDR3, the DNA is TGTGCCAGCTCACCCTGGGGCACCGAGAGAAACACCATATATTTT. This sequence encodes CASSPWGTERNTIYF.

The chain employs TRBV19 and TRBJ1-1; D possibly corresponds to TRBD1 (6 bases). The germline CDR1 and CDR2 sequences are LNHDA and SQIVND (reference sequence). The V and J ends lost 6 bases and 1 base respectively, with 12 bases between them. The CDR3 consists of 14 residues. The CDR3 DNA is TGTGCCAGTAGACAGGGATTACAGAACACTGAAGCTTTCTTT. The encoded protein is CASRQGLQNTEAFF.

The V and J genes are TRBV7-2 and TRBJ2-1, with D unclear. This CDR3 contains 13 residues. CDR1 and CDR2 (germline): SGHTA, FQGNSA. Trimming took 5 bases from V and 5 from J, leaving 10 bases between them. DNA of the CDR3: TGTGCCAGCAGCCCGGGTCCGAACAATGAGCAGTTCTTC. Amino acid sequence: CASSPGPNNEQFF.

This clone was seen just once. The chain links TRBV6-6 to TRBJ2-1; possible D gene TRBD1, 5 bases. Germline CDR1 is MNHNY and CDR2 is SVGAGI (reference sequence). Trimming took off 10 bases at V and 0 bases at J, with 16 bases between the two ends. The CDR3 covers 15 residues. In DNA, the CDR3 is TGTGCCACACTCAACAGGCCAAGCTCCTACAATGAGCAGTTCTTC. This encodes CATLNRPSSYNEQFF.

The V and J genes are TRBV6-5 and TRBJ2-4; TRBD2 matches 8 bases. Trimming cost V 0 bases and J 9 bases; bases outside gene matches: 10. The CDR3 has 16 residues. Per the germline V gene, CDR1 is MNHEY and CDR2 is SVGAGI. The CDR3 loop is CASSYSWAGGRGIQYF. CDR3 sequence (DNA): TGTGCCAGCAGTTACTCATGGGCGGGAGGTCGGGGCATTCAGTACTTC.

The V and J genes are TRBV7-9 and TRBJ2-1; D not certain. Germline CDR1 is SEHNR and CDR2 is FQNEAQ (reference sequence). V gave up 3 bases and J gave up 6 bases, with 9 bases separating them. The CDR3 extends over 13 amino acids. As DNA, the CDR3 is TGTGCCAGCAGCTTGAGTGCTGTCAATGAGCAGTTCTTC. Amino acids: CASSLSAVNEQFF.

V usage is TRBV28 and J usage is TRBJ2-3; D is uncertain. The germline CDR1 and CDR2 sequences are MDHEN and SYDVKM. This CDR3 spans 15 amino acids. V was clipped by 1 base and J by 2 bases, with 10 bases between them. The CDR3 coding sequence is TGTGCCAGCAGTTTATACCCAGCGTACACAGATACGCAGTATTTT. It encodes CASSLYPAYTDTQYF.

V usage is TRBV6-2 or TRBV6-3 and J usage is TRBJ1-1; D gene ambiguous. The CDR3 loop spans 11 amino acids. Trimming pared 2 bases from V and 7 bases from J, leaving 5 bases between. From germline, CDR1 is MNHEY and CDR2 SVGEGT. Here the CDR3 DNA reads TGTGCCAGCAGTTACGGGGTTGAAGCTTTCTTT. As protein: CASSYGVEAFF.

The chain links TRBV2 to TRBJ2-5; 8 nucleotides agree with TRBD2. The CDR3 contains 14 residues. Germline-derived CDR1 and CDR2 are SNHLY and FYNNEI. The V segment lost 8 bases and the J segment 0 bases; nucleotides outside the gene matches: 5. CDR3 bases: TGTGCCAGCGCGGGGGGAACCTACCAAGAGACCCAGTACTTC. This encodes CASAGGTYQETQYF.

This sequence joins TRBV2 and TRBJ1-4; weak D call: TRBD1 (5 bases). Germline CDR1 SNHLY, CDR2 FYNNEI. The CDR3 sequence is 15 residues long. The V and J ends lost 5 bases and 5 bases respectively, with 15 bases between them. CDR3 sequence reads: CASSRYWGENEKLFF. DNA for the CDR3: TGTGCCAGCAGTAGGTACTGGGGGGAAAATGAAAAACTGTTTTTT.

The rearrangement joins TRBV28 to TRBJ1-1; 7 nucleotides line up with TRBD1. This CDR3 is built from 15 residues. The germline V gene has CDR1 MDHEN and CDR2 SYDVKM. With V trimmed by 4 bases and J by 5 bases, 10 bases remained unmatched. The DNA of the CDR3 is TGTGCCAGCAGTTCTCCACCCAGGGGGGGTACTGAAGCTTTCTTT. It encodes CASSSPPRGGTEAFF.

CDR3 DNA sequence: TGTGCCAGCAGCAAAGAGGCCAAGGGGGTAATCACCGGGGAGCTGTTTTTT. It specifies CASSKEAKGVITGELFF. The J gene is TRBJ2-2, the V gene TRBV21-1; the table's D gene call, TRBD1, was not cross checked with the DNA. TRBV21-1 is annotated as a pseudogene. The CDR3 has 17 amino acids.

The chain links TRBV30 to TRBJ2-2; 8 bases agree with TRBD1. Germline V gene lookup returns CDR1 GTSNPN and CDR2 SVGIG (reference sequence). The CDR3 loop spans 15 amino acids. V lost 2 bases, J lost 8 bases, and 10 bases stayed unmatched. The CDR3 coding sequence is TGTGCCTGGAGTTTAAGACAGGGGATCTTAGGGGAGCTGTTTTTT. Its protein is CAWSLRQGILGELFF.

The chain links TRBV6-5 to TRBJ1-3, with D perhaps TRBD1 (6 bases). The CDR3 covers 14 residues. The germline V and J ends were trimmed by 6 bases and 6 bases, with 15 bases remaining between them. The germline gives CDR1 MNHEY, CDR2 SVGAGI. CDR3 sequence reads: CASRGGGRENTIYF. Written as DNA, the CDR3 is TGTGCCAGCAGGGGCGGGGGGCGCGAAAACACCATATATTTT.

About this clone: The same CDR3 arises from other DNA sequences in this sample as well. J is TRBJ1-2 and V is TRBV30, with a weak D call TRBD1 (6 bases). The CDR3 loop spans 11 amino acids. CDR1 and CDR2 from the germline V gene are GTSNPN and SVGIG (reference sequence). V was trimmed by 0 bases and J by 8 bases, leaving 7 bases between them. CDR3 DNA sequence: TGTGCCTGGAGTGTCAGGGGCGGCTACACCTTC. This codes for CAWSVRGGYTF.

The chain is built from TRBV27 and TRBJ2-5; unclear D gene. The V end was cut by 0 bases, the J end by 2 bases, with 10 bases between. In germline, CDR1 is MNHEY, CDR2 SMNVEV (reference sequence). This CDR3 has 15 residues. The CDR3 here is CASSLSGLAQETQYF. DNA for the CDR3: TGTGCCAGCAGTTTATCCGGGCTGGCGCAAGAGACCCAGTACTTC.

The J gene is TRBJ1-6, the V gene TRBV3-1 (or the pseudogene TRBV3-2), with a weak D call TRBD1 (5 bases). Trimming shortened V by 4 bases and J by 10 bases, and 23 bases separated the two germline ends. The CDR3 is made up of 17 amino acids. Looked up from germline, CDR1 is LGHDT and CDR2 is YNNKEL (reference sequence). CDR3 in DNA: TGTGCCAGCAGCCTAAGTTCCCTATGGGGGGTACGGTCACCCCTCCACTTT. Amino acid sequence: CASSLSSLWGVRSPLHF.

This chain joins TRBV29-1 and TRBJ2-3; TRBD2 agrees at 11 bases. Per the germline V gene, CDR1 is SQVTM and CDR2 is ANQGSEA. V shed 6 bases and J 0 bases; nucleotides not matched to a gene: 5. This CDR3 has 15 residues. The CDR3 reads CSVGGLADSTDTQYF. In nucleotides, the CDR3 is TGCAGCGTGGGGGGACTAGCGGACAGCACAGATACGCAGTATTTT.

The chain couples TRBV2 to TRBJ2-3, with D possibly being TRBD1 or TRBD2 (5 bases each). Germline assignment: CDR1 SNHLY and CDR2 FYNNEI. The CDR3 extends over 15 amino acids. Trimming stripped 7 bases from V and 0 bases from J, with 14 bases between. In nucleotides, the CDR3 is TGTGCCAGCACTAAAGAGGGGTCTAGCACAGATACGCAGTATTTT. It is translated as CASTKEGSSTDTQYF.

The V call is TRBV12-3 or TRBV12-4, the J call TRBJ2-1; D might be TRBD1 (6 bases). The CDR3 sequence is 13 residues long. V was trimmed by 6 bases and J by 9 bases, leaving 15 bases between them. CDR3 amino acids: CASSPTGKVEQFF. The CDR3 coding sequence is TGTGCCAGCAGCCCCACAGGGAAGGTTGAGCAGTTCTTC.

The gene calls are TRBV5-1 and TRBJ2-7; 7 bases are shared with TRBD2. This CDR3 contains 14 residues. Per germline, CDR1 SGHRS and CDR2 YFSETQ. V lost 2 bases to trimming and J lost 2 bases; unmatched junction nucleotides: 4. The CDR3 loop is CASSFNRGAYEQYF. The CDR3 DNA reads as TGCGCCAGCAGCTTTAACCGGGGGGCCTACGAGCAGTACTTC.

The chain joins TRBV5-1 to TRBJ1-2, with 9 bases identical to TRBD1. The CDR3 totals 14 residues. Germline V gives CDR1 SGHRS, CDR2 YFSETQ. V dropped 4 bases and J dropped 8; count of bases not matched to a gene: 9. The CDR3 loop is CASSDEGQGSGYTF. The CDR3 DNA follows: TGCGCCAGCAGCGACGAGGGACAGGGTTCCGGCTACACCTTC.